These T cell receptor beta chains were read from a single sample in a study of cytomegalovirus exposure and HLA in healthy donors. Clones were sequenced by immunoSEQ multiplex PCR, and TCRdb holds only the in-frame ones, with some missing. The sample lists 110,000 or so clones; 67% were seen once. Input material: PBMCs. All receptors come from a man aged 18 to 35 in good health and CMV-seropositive. CDR3s include the opening cysteine and the closing phenylalanine or tryptophan. A D gene is named only where the DNA matches it firmly. A clone size is listed for some rows: how often the clone was seen (once, few, many), or a class if it is expanded.

CDR3aa	CDR3nt	len	d_gene	v_gene	j_gene	abundance
CASSPSGTGNEKLFF	TGCGCCAGCAGCCCTTCCGGGACAGGGAACGAAAAACTGTTTTTT	15	TRBD1	TRBV5-1	TRBJ1-4	NA
CASSPTNSGGYTF	TGTGCCAGCAGCCCGACGAACTCAGGTGGCTACACCTTC	13	NA	TRBV14	TRBJ1-2	NA
CASSLDRNYGYTF	TGTGCCAGCTCACTCGACAGGAACTATGGCTACACCTTC	13	NA	TRBV18	TRBJ1-2	NA
CASSLVAPPRHLNYGYTF	TGTGCCAGCAGCTTAGTGGCCCCTCCTCGACACCTTAACTATGGCTACACCTTC	18	NA	TRBV7-6	TRBJ1-2	NA
CAWSLTGGGEQFF	TGTGCCTGGAGCCTGACAGGGGGCGGCGAGCAGTTCTTC	13	TRBD1	TRBV30	TRBJ2-1	NA
CASSRAHQQGMNTEAFF	TGTGCCAGTAGCAGAGCTCATCAACAGGGGATGAACACTGAAGCTTTCTTT	17	TRBD1	TRBV19	TRBJ1-1	NA
CASSARDRVTDTQYF	TGTGCCAGCAGTGCGAGGGACAGGGTAACAGATACGCAGTATTTT	15	TRBD1	TRBV11-3	TRBJ2-3	NA
CASSWDSLNTEAFF	TGTGCCAGTAGTTGGGACAGCCTGAACACTGAAGCTTTCTTT	14	TRBD1	TRBV19	TRBJ1-1	NA
CASSAGLNQPQHF	TGTGCCAGCAGCGCGGGCCTCAATCAGCCCCAGCATTTT	13	NA	TRBV5-8	TRBJ1-5	NA
CASSPTSSEQYF	TGTGCCAGCAGCCCTACCTCCTCCGAGCAGTACTTC	12	NA	TRBV7-6	TRBJ2-7	NA
CASTRGLFTDTQYF	TGTGCCAGCACCCGAGGGCTGTTTACAGATACGCAGTATTTT	14	NA	TRBV9	TRBJ2-3	NA
CATSRARGLAKNIQYF	TGTGCCACCAGCAGAGCCAGGGGCCTAGCCAAAAACATTCAGTACTTC	16	NA	TRBV15	TRBJ2-4	NA
CASTRGGFYNEQFF	TGTGCCAGCACCCGGGGGGGCTTCTACAATGAGCAGTTCTTC	14	TRBD2	TRBV6-5	TRBJ2-1	NA
CASSPTGLEAFF	TGTGCCAGCAGCCCGACAGGGCTTGAAGCTTTCTTT	12	TRBD1	TRBV7-9	TRBJ1-1	NA
CASSSGQEGRREQYF	TGTGCCAGCAGCTCCGGACAGGAGGGACGACGAGAGCAGTACTTC	15	NA	TRBV5-5	TRBJ2-7	NA
CASSLDISNTEAFF	TGCGCCAGCAGCTTGGATATTTCGAACACTGAAGCTTTCTTT	14	NA	TRBV5-1	TRBJ1-1	few
CASSFDTGAEVAGELFF	TGTGCCAGCAGTTTCGATACAGGGGCCGAGGTCGCCGGGGAGCTGTTTTTT	17	TRBD1	TRBV28	TRBJ2-2	NA
CASSLGLAGGGDTQYF	TGTGCCAGCAGCTTAGGACTAGCGGGGGGGGGAGATACGCAGTATTTT	16	TRBD2	TRBV11-2	TRBJ2-3	NA
CASSLDASFNEQFF	TGTGCCAGCAGCTTAGACGCGAGTTTCAATGAGCAGTTCTTC	14	NA	TRBV7-9	TRBJ2-1	NA
CASTSGFYNEQFF	TGTGCCAGCACTAGCGGGTTCTACAATGAGCAGTTCTTC	13	TRBD2	TRBV2	TRBJ2-1	few
CASSYGGQGAYEQYF	TGTGCCAGCAGTTACGGGGGACAGGGTGCCTACGAGCAGTACTTC	15	TRBD1	TRBV6-5	TRBJ2-7	NA
CASSYAGGDNSPLHF	TGTGCCAGCAGTTACGCCGGGGGAGATAATTCACCCCTCCACTTT	15	NA	TRBV6-5	TRBJ1-6	NA
CSVWFQRVGETQYF	TGCAGCGTATGGTTCCAGCGGGTGGGGGAGACCCAGTACTTC	14	NA	TRBV29-1	TRBJ2-5	NA
CASRVAGGNNEQFF	TGTGCCAGCAGGGTAGCGGGGGGGAACAATGAGCAGTTCTTC	14	TRBD2	TRBV7-2	TRBJ2-1	NA
CASSDLTGTGGGNEQFF	TGTGCCAGCAGTGATCTCACGGGGACAGGCGGGGGCAATGAGCAGTTCTTC	17	NA	TRBV2	TRBJ2-1	NA
CASSLPEGQTDTQYF	TGTGCCAGCAGCTTGCCGGAGGGGCAAACAGATACGCAGTATTTT	15	NA	TRBV5-4	TRBJ2-3	NA
CASSYLSGGGDTQYF	TGTGCCAGCAGTTACTTATCCGGGGGGGGAGATACGCAGTATTTT	15	TRBD2	TRBV6-5	TRBJ2-3	few
CASSLSRTGYNEQFF	TGTGCCAGCAGCTTAAGTAGGACAGGCTACAATGAGCAGTTCTTC	15	TRBD1	TRBV7-2	TRBJ2-1	NA
CASNSRGIRQETQYF	TGTGCCAGCAACAGCAGGGGTATCCGTCAAGAGACCCAGTACTTC	15	NA	TRBV28	TRBJ2-5	few
CASSLTDRLMNEQFF	TGTGCCAGCAGTCTTACCGACAGATTGATGAATGAGCAGTTCTTC	15	NA	TRBV7-7	TRBJ2-1	NA
CASSATGGDQPQHF	TGTGCCAGCAGCGCGACAGGGGGGGATCAGCCCCAGCATTTT	14	TRBD1	TRBV9	TRBJ1-5	NA
CASRSATGFSEQYF	TGTGCCAGCCGAAGCGCGACAGGGTTCAGCGAGCAGTACTTC	14	TRBD1	TRBV2	TRBJ2-7	few
CASRRQGPLHF	TGTGCCAGCAGGCGCCAGGGACCCCTCCACTTT	11	NA	TRBV6-6	TRBJ1-6	NA
CASSVKTRQEQFF	TGTGCCAGCAGCGTAAAAACTAGGCAGGAGCAGTTCTTC	13	NA	TRBV9	TRBJ2-1	NA
CASRAGDRAQPQHF	TGTGCCAGCCGAGCCGGCGACAGGGCCCAGCCCCAGCATTTT	14	TRBD1	TRBV28	TRBJ1-5	NA
CASSYTSGYEQYF	TGTGCCAGCAGTTATACTAGCGGATACGAGCAGTACTTC	13	TRBD2	TRBV27	TRBJ2-7	NA
CTSSQVARAGQDSEQFF	TGCACCAGCAGCCAAGTAGCTCGGGCAGGGCAGGATTCTGAGCAGTTCTTC	17	NA	TRBV1	TRBJ2-1	NA
CSVEVAGALQETQYF	TGCAGCGTTGAGGTGGCGGGGGCCCTCCAAGAGACCCAGTACTTC	15	NA	TRBV29-1	TRBJ2-5	NA
CASSSQSVHGYSNQPQHF	TGTGCCAGCAGCTCACAATCAGTACACGGGTATAGCAATCAGCCCCAGCATTTT	18	NA	TRBV7-2	TRBJ1-5	NA
CASSPQGGSYGYTF	TGTGCCAGCAGTCCCCAAGGGGGTTCCTATGGCTACACCTTC	14	NA	TRBV6-5	TRBJ1-2	NA
CASSLGQKGTDTQYF	TGTGCCAGCAGCTTAGGGCAAAAGGGGACAGATACGCAGTATTTT	15	NA	TRBV11-2	TRBJ2-3	NA
CASSPLGPAARSETQYF	TGTGCCAGCTCACCATTAGGTCCAGCGGCCAGAAGCGAGACCCAGTACTTC	17	NA	TRBV18	TRBJ2-5	NA